The T cell receptor (beta chain) under discussion was sequenced for a study of early T cells in non-severe SARS-CoV-2 infection (dated by TCRdb to about 2021). Concerning the study at large: TCR sequencing used bulk RNA from unsorted whole blood, so alpha and beta chains could not be paired. General findings and caveats noted by the study authors: Matching against VDJdb was skewed toward anti-spike CD8 responses, likely underestimated virus-specific expansions, and missed private and CD4 specificities.

Preparation of the library involved 5' RACE. The instrument given in TCRdb is NextSeq 500. To correct for sequencing error and PCR bias, the TCR library protocol tagged individual cDNA molecules with unique molecular identifiers. TCR alpha and beta chains were both sequenced, and the abundances of alpha and beta sequences in each sample were closely correlated with each other. The paper's processing steps were these. Decombinator V4 was used to annotate TCR sequences for V gene, J gene and CDR3. TCRs were defined as expanded if a significant change between any two time points was detected under a Poisson model with p below 0.0001. TCR abundances were normalised to the total number of TCRs sequenced per sample and were expressed as counts per million. VDJdb, accessed 1 November 2021, was searched for CMV, EBV and SARS-CoV-2 annotated TCRs, excluding TCRs annotated for multiple antigens. The public reads were reanalyzed by TCRdb: fastp trimming at Q25, MiXCR alignment, in-frame beta chains only. Rows with one shared CDR3 protein collapse into an entry with the most common genes and DNA. TCRdb, rather than the study authors, made the V and J calls. The sample data list under 70,000 distinct CDR3 sequences, and over 4.5% of these were observed just once. 3% to 3.5% of the sample goes to the ten largest clones.

Set within a cohort of healthcare workers in London, UK, this nested case-control study involved weekly PCR testing of nasopharyngeal swabs along with blood sampling. Healthcare workers were enrolled in the week of the UK lockdown, from 23 to 31 March 2020, and were followed every week for up to roughly 16 weeks. This clonotype was found many times. Its antigen is currently not known. Per-base qualities were not stored, and no clone one base away is much larger. Specimen: whole blood, collected at baseline. The clonotype originates from an adult who was a healthcare worker with PCR-confirmed SARS-CoV-2 infection or an uninfected control (not recorded which).

In nucleotides, the sequence is TGTGCCAGCAGTTACGGTAGCGGGTCCTACGAGCAGTACTTC. Its translation reads: CASSYGSGSYEQYF. The V and J genes are TRBV6-5 and TRBJ2-7, with 7 bases matching TRBD2. The germline V gene yields MNHEY for CDR1 and SVGAGI for CDR2. Unmatched junction bases come to 2, with V trimmed by 2 bases and J by 1 base. The CDR3 has 14 amino acids, counting the end cysteine and phenylalanine. Only the CDR3 part of the read is kept: 42 bases, read in frame from the first base.